Listed here is a single T cell receptor (beta chain). The target antigen is unknown. The same CDR3 also results from other DNA sequences found in this sample. This entry is derived from a study of graft-versus-host responses after intestinal transplantation. Study-level results: GvH clones surfaced in recipient marrow, some emerging earlier in ileum or blood.

Using immunoSEQ multiplex PCR, the repertoire was profiled, and TCRdb retains in-frame clones only, with some absent. Of tens of thousands of clones listed, roughly nine tenths are singletons. CDR3 size: 13 residues. Germline assignment: CDR1 MNHEY and CDR2 SVGAGI. Trimming removed 0 bases at V and 1 base at J, with 3 bases between. This clonotype was sampled from a human donor who received an intestinal transplant. This chain connects TRBV6-5 to TRBJ1-1; D gene uncertain. Specimen: unstimulated CD4+ T cells sorted from spleen or lymph node cells, collected before intestinal transplant. CDR3: CASSYSRNTEAFF. DNA of the CDR3: TGTGCCAGCAGTTACTCCAGGAACACTGAAGCTTTCTTT.